The T cell receptor (beta chain) described here comes from a study of T cell responses to AZD1222 COVID-19 vaccine. The ends were cut back, 5 bases at V and 7 bases at J, with 15 bases in the middle. Germline lookup yields CDR1 LNHDA and CDR2 SQIVND (reference sequence). The CDR3 has 13 amino acids. TCRdb's table, derived via immunoSEQ multiplex PCR, lists solely in-frame clones and lacks some. The sample includes 150,000 to 170,000 clones, over 85% of them seen just once. Sample: peripheral blood, taken on day 0 of AZD1222 vaccination. V gene TRBV19 combines with J gene TRBJ2-7, with D unclear. The clonotype originates from an adult in good health. The CDR3 DNA sequence: TGTGCCAGTAGTCACCGGGCCCTGGGGGAGCAGTACTTC. This codes for CASSHRALGEQYF.